Below, 16 T cell receptor beta chains from the same sample are listed, as sequenced in a study of CD8+ T cells in alopecia areata. As the sequencing template, cDNA was produced by extracting RNA and reverse transcribing it. The data were produced by immunoSEQ multiplex PCR, yet TCRdb's version contains in-frame clones alone and is incomplete. Here the sample spans 150,000 to 200,000 clones, 55% to 65% being singletons. The sequencing sample was made of CD4+ T cells sorted from blood. The receptor set was obtained from a human donor in good health.

The V gene is TRBV5-1, the J gene TRBJ1-1; 8 bases match TRBD1. Trimming at V came to 2 bases and at J to 3 bases, leaving 6 bases not matched to a gene. The CDR3 has 15 amino acids. Germline CDR1 SGHRS, CDR2 YFSETQ. CDR3 residues: CASSFDRGRDTEAFF. DNA for the CDR3: TGCGCCAGCAGCTTCGACAGGGGACGGGACACTGAAGCTTTCTTT.

The chain is built from TRBV29-1 and TRBJ2-1, with D possibly TRBD2 on 6 matching bases. V lost 7 bases, J lost 6 bases, and 19 bases lay in between. The CDR3 has 14 residues. Per germline, CDR1 SQVTM and CDR2 ANQGSEA. The CDR3 DNA reads as TGCAGCGCTGAGAGCGGAGGGACGGGCAATGAGCAGTTCTTC. It translates to CSAESGGTGNEQFF.

The CDR3 here is CASSIKDTQYF. The DNA for the CDR3 is TGTGCCAGCAGTATTAAAGATACGCAGTATTTT. V and J are TRBV2 and TRBJ2-3; no firm D call. This CDR3 is built from 11 residues. Trimming took off 5 bases at V and 5 bases at J, with 5 bases between the two ends. Germline lookup yields CDR1 SNHLY and CDR2 FYNNEI.

This rearrangement joins TRBV5-4 to TRBJ2-4; D is undetermined. Trimming took off 4 bases at V and 8 bases at J, with 16 bases between the two ends. Germline lookup yields CDR1 SGHNT and CDR2 YYREEE (reference sequence). The CDR3 spans 14 residues. The CDR3 is CASSLQRGADIQYF. Written as DNA, the CDR3 is TGTGCCAGCAGCCTCCAGCGCGGTGCGGACATTCAGTACTTC.

The V call is TRBV6-5, the J call TRBJ2-5, with D possibly matching TRBD2 (5 bases). Trimming took off 0 bases at V and 2 bases at J, with 10 bases between the two ends. The CDR3 is made up of 15 amino acids. Germline CDR1 reads MNHEY; CDR2 reads SVGAGI. Written as DNA, the CDR3 is TGTGCCAGCAGTTACTCTAGAGCGGATCAAGAGACCCAGTACTTC. This codes for CASSYSRADQETQYF.

V and J are TRBV6-1 and TRBJ2-6, with D possibly being TRBD2 (5 bases). Germline CDR1 is MNHNS and CDR2 is SASEGT. Trimming pared 3 bases from V and 0 bases from J, leaving 6 bases between. The CDR3 runs to 15 residues. Here the CDR3 reads CASSDRGSGANVLTF. DNA of the CDR3: TGTGCCAGCAGTGATCGGGGCTCTGGGGCCAACGTCCTGACTTTC.

The rearrangement uses TRBV20-1 and TRBJ2-7, with a weak D call TRBD2 (5 bases). The CDR3 length is 11 residues. V lost 6 bases and J 7 bases, leaving 13 bases between the germline ends. CDR1 is DFQATT and CDR2 is SNEGSKA in the germline V gene (reference sequence). CDR3 sequence: CSAEHGLEQYF. CDR3 nucleotides: TGCAGTGCCGAACACGGACTTGAGCAGTACTTC.

CDR3 in amino acids: CAWTHFSGANVLTF. The CDR3 DNA reads TGTGCCTGGACCCACTTCTCTGGGGCCAACGTCCTGACTTTC. The genes are TRBV30 and TRBJ2-6, with no clear D. CDR3 size: 14 residues. Germline values: CDR1 GTSNPN, CDR2 SVGIG (reference sequence). Between the trimmed V and J ends, which lost 4 bases and 0 bases, there was a span of 7 bases.

This clone occurred a few times. The J gene is TRBJ2-3, the V gene TRBV19; D could derive from TRBD1 or TRBD2 (5 bases each). Germline lookup yields CDR1 LNHDA and CDR2 SQIVND (reference sequence). V was shortened by 10 bases and J by 6 bases, with 14 bases between the two germline ends. The CDR3 extends over 12 amino acids. CDR3 in amino acids: CATRDLRDTQYF. CDR3 nucleotides: TGTGCCACTCGGGACCTTAGGGATACGCAGTATTTT.

The chain uses TRBV4-1 and TRBJ2-2; either TRBD1 or TRBD2 may fit D (5 bases each). Per germline, CDR1 MGHRA and CDR2 YSYEKL. V was cut by 1 base and J by 5 bases, with 14 bases left in between. CDR3 length: 16 amino acids. This CDR3 reads CASSQGLQGPTGELFF. DNA for the CDR3: TGCGCCAGCAGCCAAGGCCTCCAGGGACCTACCGGGGAGCTGTTTTTT.

CDR3 loop: CASSLALAGVGNEQFF. The CDR3 DNA reads as TGCGCCAGCAGCTTGGCCCTAGCGGGAGTGGGCAATGAGCAGTTCTTC. This chain uses TRBV5-1 with TRBJ2-1, with TRBD2 matching over 10 bases. Trimming at V came to 0 bases and at J to 6 bases, leaving 6 bases not matched to a gene. From germline, CDR1 is SGHRS and CDR2 YFSETQ. This CDR3 contains 16 residues.

This clone was seen more than once but under ten times. The V call is TRBV29-1, the J call TRBJ1-4, with a possible D match to TRBD1 (5 bases). V dropped 4 bases and J dropped 0 bases, with 9 bases sitting between them. This CDR3 has 14 residues. Germline loops: CDR1 SQVTM, CDR2 ANQGSEA. The CDR3 DNA reads TGCAGCGTTGTGACAGATGCAACTAATGAAAAACTGTTTTTT. Its translation: CSVVTDATNEKLFF.

V and J are TRBV30 and TRBJ2-5; no firm D call. The CDR3 contains 16 residues. V was shortened by 1 base and J by 5 bases, with 20 bases between the two germline ends. Germline CDR1 GTSNPN, CDR2 SVGIG (reference sequence). The CDR3 reads CAWSGGWHSPGETQYF. The CDR3 DNA sequence: TGTGCCTGGAGTGGGGGTTGGCACTCTCCTGGGGAGACCCAGTACTTC.

V and J are TRBV25-1 and TRBJ1-3; D unresolved. The length of the CDR3 is 14 residues. The germline CDR1 and CDR2 sequences are MGHDK and SYGVNS. Trimming stripped 6 bases from V and 0 bases from J, with 9 bases between. The CDR3 reads CASSGPGSGNTIYF. The CDR3 DNA reads TGTGCCAGCAGCGGACCCGGCTCTGGAAACACCATATATTTT.

This clone was detected only a few times. The junction does not match germline at one end; this may be a read error. This sequence joins TRBV19 and TRBJ2-4, with 7 bases fitting TRBD1. In germline, CDR1 is LNHDA, CDR2 SQIVND (reference sequence). The CDR3 has 14 amino acids. CDR3 residues: CASSVDRVGNIQYF. DNA of the CDR3: TGTGCCAGTAGTGTAGACAGGGTAGGCAACATTCAGTACTTC.

CDR3 amino acids: CSVVGTGRNGGYTF. The CDR3 DNA follows: TGCAGCGTTGTAGGGACAGGGAGGAACGGTGGCTACACCTTC. The chain joins TRBV29-1 to TRBJ1-2; 9 bases line up with TRBD1. Germline V gene sequence: CDR1 SQVTM, CDR2 ANQGSEA. Trimming at V came to 4 bases and at J to 7 bases, leaving 10 bases not matched to a gene. The CDR3 is made up of 14 amino acids.